This TCR beta chain emerged from a study of OX40 agonist ivuxolimab in advanced cancers. About the research overall: Every patient in dose escalation had hepatocellular carcinoma, melanoma, renal cell or head and neck cancer.

Sequenced by immunoSEQ multiplex PCR; TCRdb stores in-frame clones only, minus some. The sample records about 94,000 clones, approximately 90% being singletons. CDR1 is GTSNPN and CDR2 is SVGIG in the germline V gene (reference sequence). V lost 5 bases to trimming and J lost 2 bases, with 13 bases between them. The CDR3 runs to 14 residues. This chain uses TRBV30 with TRBJ1-5; D possibly corresponds to TRBD1 (5 bases). Sequenced material: CD4+ or CD8+ T cells sorted from blood, taken in a trial of the OX40 agonist ivuxolimab. The receptor was isolated from an adult with an advanced solid tumor such as melanoma, head and neck, liver or kidney cancer. The chain's CDR3 is CAWRQRGGNQPQHF. As DNA, the CDR3 is TGTGCCTGGCGACAGAGGGGAGGCAATCAGCCCCAGCATTTT.